This entry lists 6 T cell receptor beta chains sequenced from one sample in a study of cytomegalovirus exposure and HLA in healthy donors. Here immunoSEQ multiplex PCR was the method, and the copy in TCRdb shows in-frame clones only, minus some. The sample contains more than 85,000 clones, about 90% of which appear only once. Material: PBMCs. The receptor set was obtained from a woman in her late teens or twenties in good health and CMV-seronegative.

The chain combines TRBV12-5 with TRBJ1-1; tentatively, D is TRBD1 (6 bases). This CDR3 contains 13 residues. Trimming shortened V by 1 base and J by 5 bases, and 8 bases separated the two germline ends. In germline, CDR1 is LGHNT, CDR2 FRNRAP. The CDR3 sequence is CASGLEGGTEAFF. CDR3 DNA: TGTGCTAGTGGTTTGGAGGGGGGGACTGAAGCTTTCTTT. Full variable domain (outside the CDR3, taken from reference TRBV12-5 and TRBJ1-1): DARVTQTPRHKVTEMGQEVTMRCQPILGHNTVFWYRQTMMQGLELLAYFRNRAPLDDSGMPKDRFSAEMPDATLATLKIQPSEPRDSAVYFCASGLEGGTEAFFGQGTRLTVV.

The rearrangement links TRBV30 to TRBJ1-4; D gene uncertain. Germline V gene data show CDR1 as GTSNPN and CDR2 as SVGIG (reference sequence). The CDR3 spans 16 residues. V was shortened by 4 bases and J by 0 bases, with 15 bases between the two germline ends. CDR3 sequence: CAWTPRRSATNEKLFF. The CDR3 bases are TGTGCCTGGACCCCCCGGCGGTCAGCAACTAATGAAAAACTGTTTTTT.

The chain has TRBV5-1 and TRBJ2-7, with D possibly matching TRBD1 (6 bases). The CDR3 extends over 14 amino acids. The ends were cut back, 4 bases at V and 4 bases at J, with 15 bases in the middle. Per the germline V gene, CDR1 is SGHRS and CDR2 is YFSETQ. The CDR3, as DNA: TGCGCCAGCAGCACCCCAGGGGAAACGTACGAGCAGTACTTC. Protein product: CASSTPGETYEQYF. Combining the CDR3 with reference TRBV5-1 and TRBJ2-7 gives the whole variable domain KAGVTQTPRYLIKTRGQQVTLSCSPISGHRSVSWYQQTPGQGLQFLFEYFSETQRNKGNFPGRFSGRQFSNSRSEMNVSTLELGDSALYLCASSTPGETYEQYFGPGTRLTVT.

The rearrangement links TRBV6-5 to TRBJ2-3; 9 positions agree with TRBD2. The CDR3 runs to 14 residues. The germline V gene encodes CDR1 MNHEY and CDR2 SVGAGI. V dropped 6 bases and J dropped 3; count of bases not matched to a gene: 4. CDR3 coding DNA: TGTGCCAGCAGGGGACTAGCCTGGACAGATACGCAGTATTTT. The encoded protein is CASRGLAWTDTQYF.

The chain is built from TRBV28 and TRBJ1-1; possible D gene TRBD1, 5 bases. Looked up from germline, CDR1 is MDHEN and CDR2 is SYDVKM. Trimming removed 8 bases from V and 3 bases from J, with 10 bases in between. The CDR3 is 12 residues long. CDR3 DNA: TGTGCCAGCGAGGGGAGGTACACTGAAGCTTTCTTT. As protein: CASEGRYTEAFF.

The chain couples TRBV30 to TRBJ1-3, with D maybe TRBD1 (5 bases). Germline V gene lookup returns CDR1 GTSNPN and CDR2 SVGIG (reference sequence). V was clipped by 7 bases and J by 0 bases, with 19 bases between them. This CDR3 is 16 amino acids long. The CDR3 DNA reads TGTGCCTCACTTCAGTCCGGAGGGGTCTCTGGAAACACCATATATTTT. It is translated as CASLQSGGVSGNTIYF.